These 27 T cell receptor beta chains were all obtained from the same sample, sequenced in a study of T cells in Graves' hyperthyroidism and ophthalmopathy. TCR beta CDR3 regions were amplified from RNA transcripts. First-round RT-PCR of the TCR CDR3 relied on the HTBI primer set. TCRdb itself ran the multiplex PCR reads through MiXCR, one entry per CDR3 protein. The sample shows hundreds of thousands of distinct CDR3 sequences, over 35% of them seen only once. Sequenced: blood. The receptors stem from a man aged 18 to 30 with Graves' hyperthyroidism.

V gene TRBV19 combines with J gene TRBJ1-2, with 9 bases lining up with TRBD1. With 1 base clipped from V and 8 bases from J, the junction kept 11 bases outside the gene matches. There are 16 residues in the CDR3. Germline-derived CDR1 and CDR2 are LNHDA and SQIVND (reference sequence). The CDR3 sequence is CASSIVGQGRLGGYTF. The CDR3 DNA sequence: TGTGCCAGTAGTATAGTGGGACAGGGAAGATTGGGCGGCTACACCTTC.

The table lists this clonotype with many counts. The V gene is TRBV2, the J gene TRBJ2-7; D ambiguous. The germline V gene encodes CDR1 SNHLY and CDR2 FYNNEI. This CDR3 spans 11 amino acids. V lost 4 bases and J lost 7, with 8 bases in between. The CDR3 protein is CASSGGVEQYF. The CDR3 bases are TGTGCCAGCAGTGGCGGTGTTGAGCAGTACTTC.

To note about this clonotype: A much larger clone is a single base away; this may be a read error. The V gene is TRBV29-1, the J gene TRBJ1-1; 8 positions match TRBD1. The ends lost 3 bases at V and 4 bases at J; junction bases unmatched: 4. Germline V gene data show CDR1 as SQVTM and CDR2 as ANQGSEA. This CDR3 has 13 residues. Here the CDR3 reads CSVETGESTEAFF. The CDR3, as DNA: TGCAGCGTTGAGACAGGGGAGAGCACTGAAGCTTTCTTT.

This clonotype was recorded a few times. This chain links TRBV11-2 with TRBJ1-3; no reliable D call. The CDR3 runs 15 residues. Germline CDR1 reads SGHAT; CDR2 reads FQNNGV. V shed 4 bases and J shed 0 bases, with 10 bases lying between them. Written as DNA, the CDR3 is TGTGCCAGCAGCTGGGGTCCAAGCTCTGGAAACACCATATATTTT. This sequence encodes CASSWGPSSGNTIYF.

The rearrangement links TRBV12-3 or TRBV12-4 to TRBJ1-4; a possible D gene is TRBD1 (6 bases). The CDR3 contains 14 residues. Trimming took 6 bases from V and 6 from J, leaving 14 bases between them. CDR3 amino acids: CASSNTGLDEKLFF. In nucleotides, the CDR3 is TGTGCCAGCAGCAATACAGGGCTAGATGAAAAACTGTTTTTT.

Ten or more counts support this clonotype. V is TRBV7-8 and J is TRBJ2-7, with D perhaps matching TRBD2 (6 bases). CDR3 length: 15 amino acids. CDR1 is SGHVS, CDR2 FQNEAQ, per germline. Trimming removed 5 bases from V and 3 bases from J, with 17 bases in between. CDR3 sequence: CASSLTGGLVYEQYF. CDR3 sequence (DNA): TGTGCCAGCAGCCTAACTGGGGGGTTGGTCTACGAGCAGTACTTC.

V and J are TRBV7-2 and TRBJ2-2; the D is unclear. The V and J ends lost 6 bases and 7 bases respectively, with 15 bases between them. The CDR3 length is 14 residues. Per germline, CDR1 SGHTA and CDR2 FQGNSA. In DNA, the CDR3 is TGTGCCAGCAGGTTGGGGTACGAGGTCGGGGAGCTGTTTTTT. As protein: CASRLGYEVGELFF.

This chain joins TRBV7-9 and TRBJ2-7, with 9 bases fitting TRBD2. Unmatched junction bases numbered 8, after V lost 3 bases and J lost 2 bases. The CDR3 totals 16 residues. Germline CDR1 reads SEHNR; CDR2 reads FQNEAQ (reference sequence). Here the CDR3 DNA reads TGTGCCAGCAGCTTTACTTTGGCGGGAGGGCCCTACGAGCAGTACTTC. This codes for CASSFTLAGGPYEQYF.

For this clonotype: A read error may explain this, as a much larger clone is one base away. The gene calls are TRBV6-5 and TRBJ1-6; D uncertain. The CDR3 length is 15 residues. Looked up from germline, CDR1 is MNHEY and CDR2 is SVGAGI. The V gene lost 5 bases and the J gene lost 2 bases, with 10 bases spanning the gap. CDR3 bases: TGTGCCAGCAGTCCCCGGAACCCCTATAATTCACCCCTCCACTTT. Its protein product is CASSPRNPYNSPLHF.

There are a few counts of this clonotype. Possible read error: a much larger clone is one base away. The chain joins TRBV11-1 to TRBJ2-6; D remains ambiguous. V was pared by 3 bases and J by 0 bases, with 6 bases between. The CDR3 spans 15 residues. Germline CDR1 reads SGHAT; CDR2 reads FQDESV (reference sequence). Here the CDR3 DNA reads TGTGCCAGCAGCTTCTGGCACTCTGGGGCCAACGTCCTGACTTTC. Amino acids: CASSFWHSGANVLTF.

This clonotype was recorded many times. The rearrangement links TRBV7-3 to TRBJ2-5, with 8 bases fitting TRBD2. Germline CDR1 reads SGHTA; CDR2 reads FQGTGA. The CDR3 extends over 14 amino acids. V was clipped by 4 bases and J by 5 bases; unmatched bases: 6. CDR3 amino acids: CASSSGGPGETQYF. The CDR3, as DNA: TGTGCCAGCAGCTCGGGGGGGCCGGGGGAGACCCAGTACTTC.

This clonotype was seen only once. The rearrangement uses TRBV7-3 and TRBJ1-4, with 7 bases identical to TRBD1. Germline assignment: CDR1 SGHTA and CDR2 FQGTGA. The CDR3 runs to 15 residues. The V gene end was trimmed by 2 bases and the J gene end by 5 bases; junction bases not matched to a gene: 5. The CDR3 DNA is TGTGCCAGCAGCTTAGGTTGGGGACAGAATGAAAAACTGTTTTTT. Its translation is CASSLGWGQNEKLFF.

The CDR3 DNA sequence: TGTGCCAGCAGCTTCGGGGGGCGCGACTATGGCTACACCTTC. Its protein product is CASSFGGRDYGYTF. V usage is TRBV13 and J usage is TRBJ1-2, with D perhaps TRBD1 (6 bases). This CDR3 is 14 amino acids long. CDR1 PRHDT and CDR2 FYEKMQ come from the germline V gene (reference sequence). V lost 3 bases and J lost 3, with 11 bases in between.

The chain has TRBV9 and TRBJ2-6; 8 nucleotides line up with TRBD1. CDR1 is SGDLS and CDR2 is YYNGEE in the germline V gene. The CDR3 extends over 16 amino acids. With 7 bases clipped from V and 3 bases from J, the junction kept 9 bases outside the gene matches. CDR3 sequence reads: CASGQDRGYGANVLTF. The DNA for the CDR3 is TGTGCCAGCGGCCAAGACAGGGGCTATGGGGCCAACGTCCTGACTTTC. The whole variable domain, filled in from reference TRBV9 and TRBJ2-6, reads DSGVTQTPKHLITATGQRVTLRCSPRSGDLSVYWYQQSLDQGLQFLIQYYNGEERAKGNILERFSAQQFPDLHSELNLSSLELGDSALYFCASGQDRGYGANVLTFGAGSRLTVL.

This clonotype has at least ten counts. V is TRBV7-2 and J is TRBJ1-2, with 8 bases aligning to TRBD1. The V gene end was trimmed by 5 bases and the J gene end by 8 bases; junction bases not matched to a gene: 7. CDR1 is SGHTA, CDR2 FQGNSA, per germline. This CDR3 has 13 residues. CDR3 DNA: TGTGCCAGCAGCCCAGGGACAGGCCTGGGCTACACCTTC. Its protein is CASSPGTGLGYTF.

This clonotype was counted between two and nine times. J is TRBJ1-6 and V is TRBV25-1; unclear D gene. The CDR3 loop spans 13 amino acids. V gave up 5 bases and J gave up 3 bases, with 5 bases separating them. The germline V gene has CDR1 MGHDK and CDR2 SYGVNS. This chain's CDR3 is CASSSYYNSPLHF. Written as DNA, the CDR3 is TGTGCCAGCAGTTCATACTATAATTCACCCCTCCACTTT.

At least ten counts were recorded for this clonotype. This rearrangement joins TRBV29-1 to TRBJ2-7, with 9 bases that match TRBD1. The germline V gene encodes CDR1 SQVTM and CDR2 ANQGSEA. V gave up 6 bases and J gave up 7 bases; unmatched junction bases: 10. This CDR3 spans 13 amino acids. The chain's CDR3 is CSVGQGRWGEQYF. The CDR3 DNA sequence: TGCAGCGTAGGACAGGGGAGGTGGGGTGAGCAGTACTTC.

The chain has TRBV4-2 and TRBJ2-1; no definite D call. Germline CDR1 and CDR2: LGHNA and YNFKEQ. V lost 9 bases to trimming and J lost 7 bases, with 22 bases between them. The CDR3 contains 15 residues. Here the CDR3 DNA reads TGTGCCAGTACCACCGACACAACTGGGTGGAATGAGCAGTTCTTC. As protein: CASTTDTTGWNEQFF.

This clonotype was observed at least ten times. The genes are TRBV15 and TRBJ1-3; TRBD1 might be the D (5 bases). The V end lost 1 base, the J end lost 3 bases, and 16 bases lay between the germline ends. In germline, CDR1 is LNHNV, CDR2 YYDKDF (reference sequence). This CDR3 has 17 residues. In nucleotides, the CDR3 is TGTGCCACCAGCAGAGCCGGGGGGACGCCATATGGAAACACCATATATTTT. It encodes CATSRAGGTPYGNTIYF.

This clonotype appeared many times. The rearrangement uses TRBV7-2 and TRBJ2-5; possibly TRBD1 or TRBD2 for D (6 bases each). Germline lookup yields CDR1 SGHTA and CDR2 FQGNSA. CDR3 length equals 16 residues. Between the trimmed V and J ends, which lost 5 bases and 4 bases, there was a span of 20 bases. The CDR3 bases are TGTGCCAGCAGCCCCCAGGGCGCCAGGGGAGGAGAGACCCAGTACTTC. Its translation: CASSPQGARGGETQYF.

The rearrangement links TRBV2 to TRBJ1-6, with D perhaps TRBD1 (5 bases). V lost 6 bases and J lost 5, with 17 bases in between. CDR3 length: 16 amino acids. CDR1 is SNHLY and CDR2 is FYNNEI in the germline V gene. The CDR3 spells CASSRGGVRNNSPLHF. The CDR3 coding sequence is TGTGCCAGCAGCCGTGGGGGGGTGAGGAATAATTCACCCCTCCACTTT.

In this sample, this clonotype turned up once. A read error may explain this, as a much larger clone is one base away. The chain combines TRBV2 with TRBJ2-5; no firm D call. Between the trimmed V and J ends, which lost 4 bases and 0 bases, there was a span of 12 bases. The CDR3 is 15 amino acids. CDR1 SNHLY and CDR2 FYNNEI come from the germline V gene. The CDR3 DNA reads as TGTGCCAGCAGTGCCAAGGGCCTGTACCAAGAGACCCAGTACTTC. Residues: CASSAKGLYQETQYF.

This clonotype appeared a few times. The rearrangement uses TRBV9 and TRBJ1-5; tentatively, D is TRBD1 (5 bases). Germline V gene sequence: CDR1 SGDLS, CDR2 YYNGEE. The V end lost 4 bases, the J end lost 6 bases, and 14 bases lay between the germline ends. This CDR3 is 14 amino acids long. The CDR3 nucleotides read TGTGCCAGCAGCTTGGTATCCGGGGGTCAGCCCCAGCATTTT. Protein: CASSLVSGGQPQHF.

This clonotype occurred a few times. The chain combines TRBV2 with TRBJ2-5, with 8 bases matching TRBD1. This CDR3 spans 16 amino acids. CDR1 is SNHLY, CDR2 FYNNEI, per germline. The ends lost 5 bases at V and 5 bases at J; junction bases unmatched: 13. The CDR3 sequence: CASSRSLQGVGETQYF. The CDR3 bases are TGTGCCAGCAGTCGTTCTCTACAGGGGGTGGGCGAGACCCAGTACTTC.

This clonotype was picked up a small number of times. The CDR3 reads CSARESGRYEQYF. In DNA, the CDR3 is TGCAGTGCTAGAGAGAGCGGGCGGTACGAGCAGTACTTC. The chain couples TRBV20-1 to TRBJ2-7; a possible D gene is TRBD2 (6 bases). There are 13 residues in the CDR3. Per the germline V gene, CDR1 is DFQATT and CDR2 is SNEGSKA (reference sequence). V lost 0 bases to trimming and J lost 4 bases, with 10 bases between them.

This clonotype was seen only a few times. V gene TRBV9 combines with J gene TRBJ2-7; D gene unclear. Deletions cut 4 bases from V and 6 bases from J, with 20 bases between. CDR3 length: 15 residues. Germline CDR1 is SGDLS and CDR2 is YYNGEE. CDR3 nucleotide sequence: TGTGCCAGCAGCCAAGACGGGCTGCCCAGTGCCGAGCAGTACTTC. Protein sequence: CASSQDGLPSAEQYF.

The chain links TRBV4-1 to TRBJ2-7, with 7 bases matching TRBD2. The CDR3 spans 18 residues. The V segment lost 0 bases and the J segment 0 bases; nucleotides outside the gene matches: 11. The germline gives CDR1 MGHRA, CDR2 YSYEKL. The CDR3 protein is CASSQDISGAGVSYEQYF. The DNA of the CDR3 is TGCGCCAGCAGCCAAGACATCAGCGGGGCTGGGGTCTCCTACGAGCAGTACTTC.